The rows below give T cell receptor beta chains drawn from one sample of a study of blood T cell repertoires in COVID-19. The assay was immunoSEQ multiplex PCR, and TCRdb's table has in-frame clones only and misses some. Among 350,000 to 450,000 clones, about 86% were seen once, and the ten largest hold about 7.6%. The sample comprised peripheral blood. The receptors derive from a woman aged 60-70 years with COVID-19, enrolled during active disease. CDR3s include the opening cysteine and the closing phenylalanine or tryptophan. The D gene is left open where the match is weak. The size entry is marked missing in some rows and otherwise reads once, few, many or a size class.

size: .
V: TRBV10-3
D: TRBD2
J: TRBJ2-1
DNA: TGTGCCATCAGTGACCTCTTACTAGCGGGGGGCGGGGTTGAGCAGTTCTTC
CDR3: CAISDLLLAGGGVEQFF

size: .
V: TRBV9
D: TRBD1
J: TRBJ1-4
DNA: TGTGCCAGCAGCGTAGATGGGACAGGGAGCAGAGGTGATGGACTGTTTTTT
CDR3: CASSVDGTGSRGDGLFF

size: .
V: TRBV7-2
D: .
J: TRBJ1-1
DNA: TGTGCCGCGGCTGGCTGGGGGGGTCGGATCACTGAAGCTTTCTTT
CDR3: CAAAGWGGRITEAFF

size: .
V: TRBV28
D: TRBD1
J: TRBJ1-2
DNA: TGTGCCAGCAGGGCTACAGGGGGCGGAGGATATGGCTACACCTTC
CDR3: CASRATGGGGYGYTF

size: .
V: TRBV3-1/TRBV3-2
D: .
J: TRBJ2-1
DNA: TGTGCCAGCAGCCAACAGGACTTGAGCTCCTACAATGAGCAGTTCTTC
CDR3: CASSQQDLSSYNEQFF

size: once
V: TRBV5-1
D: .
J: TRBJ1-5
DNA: TGCGCCAGCAGCTTGGCGGGGAACGGCAATCAGCCCCAGCATTTT
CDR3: CASSLAGNGNQPQHF

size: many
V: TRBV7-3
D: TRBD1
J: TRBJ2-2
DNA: TGTGCCAGCAGCCTCACAGGGGACACCGGGGAGCTGTTTTTT
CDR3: CASSLTGDTGELFF

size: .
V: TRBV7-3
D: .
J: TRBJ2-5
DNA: TGTGCCAGCAGCTTTGGGGGGTACCAAGAGACCCAGTACTTC
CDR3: CASSFGGYQETQYF

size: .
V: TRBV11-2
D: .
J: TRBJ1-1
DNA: TGTGCCAGCAGCTTACGGCAGGGAGGGACTGAAGCTTTCTTT
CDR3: CASSLRQGGTEAFF

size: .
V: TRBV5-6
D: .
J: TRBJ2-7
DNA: TGTGCCAGCAGCCTAGGGGCGACGGATTACGAGCAGTACTTC
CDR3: CASSLGATDYEQYF

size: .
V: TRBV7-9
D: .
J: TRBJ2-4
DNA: TGTGCCAGCAGCTTAGCAGGAGGCAAAAACATTCAGTACTTC
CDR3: CASSLAGGKNIQYF

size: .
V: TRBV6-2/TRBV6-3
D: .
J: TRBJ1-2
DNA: TGTGCCAGCAGCTTCCTCGTCTATGGCTACACCTTC
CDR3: CASSFLVYGYTF

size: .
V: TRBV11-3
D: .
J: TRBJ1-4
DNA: TGTGCCAGCAGCTTAGGGTCCGGAACTAATGAAAAACTGTTTTTT
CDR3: CASSLGSGTNEKLFF

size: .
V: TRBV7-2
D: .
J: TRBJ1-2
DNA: TGTGCCAGCAGCCTTCGACAGTATGGCTACACCTTC
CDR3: CASSLRQYGYTF

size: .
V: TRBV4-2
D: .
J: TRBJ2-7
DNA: TGTGCCAGCAGCCAAGGAGTTTCTGAAAACCTCTACGAGCAGTACTTC
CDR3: CASSQGVSENLYEQYF

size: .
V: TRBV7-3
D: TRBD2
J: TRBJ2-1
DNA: TGTGCCAGCAGACCGACTAGCGGGGGGGCCCTGTACAATGAGCAGTTCTTC
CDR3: CASRPTSGGALYNEQFF

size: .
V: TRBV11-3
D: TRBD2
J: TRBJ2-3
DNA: TGTGCCAGCAGCTTAGGTCTAGCGGGAGGGCTGGGCACAGATACGCAGTATTTT
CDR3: CASSLGLAGGLGTDTQYF

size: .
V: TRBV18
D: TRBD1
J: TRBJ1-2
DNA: TGTGCCAGCTCACATCAGTTTGAGGGGGCTGGCGCGGGCTACACCTTC
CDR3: CASSHQFEGAGAGYTF

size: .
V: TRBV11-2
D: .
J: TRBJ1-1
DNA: TGTGCCAGCAGCTTAAGGGGAAAAGGCCTGGGCAACACTGAAGCTTTCTTT
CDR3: CASSLRGKGLGNTEAFF

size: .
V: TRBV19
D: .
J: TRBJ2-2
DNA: TGTGCCAGTAGGCTCGCGGGGACCGGGGAGCTGTTTTTT
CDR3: CASRLAGTGELFF

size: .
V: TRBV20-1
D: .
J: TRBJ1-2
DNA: TGCAGTGCTCCAACCGGCTATGGCTACACCTTC
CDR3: CSAPTGYGYTF

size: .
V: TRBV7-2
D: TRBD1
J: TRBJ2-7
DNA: TGTGCCAGCAGCCCATACAACAGGGGCTTATCCTACGAGCAGTACTTC
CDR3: CASSPYNRGLSYEQYF

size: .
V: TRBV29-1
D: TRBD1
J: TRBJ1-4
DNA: TGCAGCGTTGACAGGGGGCGCGGTGAAAAACTGTTTTTT
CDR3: CSVDRGRGEKLFF

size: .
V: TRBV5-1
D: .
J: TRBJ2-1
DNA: TGCGCCAGCAGCCATACCTATACCAATGAGCAGTTCTTC
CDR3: CASSHTYTNEQFF

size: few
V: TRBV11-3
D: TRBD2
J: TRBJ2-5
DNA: TGTGCCAGCAGCTTAAGGGCGGGAGTCTCAGAGACCCAGTACTTC
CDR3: CASSLRAGVSETQYF

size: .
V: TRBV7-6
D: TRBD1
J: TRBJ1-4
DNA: TGTGCCAGCAGCTTAGCTGCGGACAGGGGACCTAATGAAAAACTGTTTTTT
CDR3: CASSLAADRGPNEKLFF

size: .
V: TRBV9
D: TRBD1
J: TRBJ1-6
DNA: TGTGCCAGCAGCGTCCGTACAGGGGGCGATAATTCACCCCTCCACTTT
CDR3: CASSVRTGGDNSPLHF

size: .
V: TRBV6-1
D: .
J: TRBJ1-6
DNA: TGTGCCAGCAGTGAAGGACGGAGAAATACCGGAATTAATTCACCCCTCCACTTT
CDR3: CASSEGRRNTGINSPLHF

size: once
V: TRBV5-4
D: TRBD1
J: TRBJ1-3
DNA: TGTGCCAGCAGCATCGATACAGGGGCGAACACCATATATTTT
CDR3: CASSIDTGANTIYF

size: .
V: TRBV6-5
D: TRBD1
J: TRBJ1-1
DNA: TGTGCCAGCAGCCGAAAGGGGGCGGTGGACACTGAAGCTTTCTTT
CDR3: CASSRKGAVDTEAFF

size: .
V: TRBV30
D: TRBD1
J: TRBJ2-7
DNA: TGTGCCTGGAGTCGGGACAGCGCATCCTACGAGCAGTACTTC
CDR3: CAWSRDSASYEQYF

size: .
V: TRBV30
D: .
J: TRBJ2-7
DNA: TGTGCCTGGAGTGTATGGGGCGAGAAATACTTC
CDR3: CAWSVWGEKYF

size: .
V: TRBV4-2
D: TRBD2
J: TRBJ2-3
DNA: TGTGCCAGCAGCCAAGGCCCGACAATGGTGGCGGGGGGGCCTGGTTTGGCAGATACGCAGTATTTT
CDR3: CASSQGPTMVAGGPGLADTQYF

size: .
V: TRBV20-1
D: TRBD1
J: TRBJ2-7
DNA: TGCAGTTTGACAGGGGGATACGAGCAGTACTTC
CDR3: CSLTGGYEQYF

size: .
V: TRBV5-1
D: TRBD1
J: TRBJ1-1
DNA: TGCGCCAGCAGCTTGACAGGGGGGAACACTGAAGCTTTCTTT
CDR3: CASSLTGGNTEAFF

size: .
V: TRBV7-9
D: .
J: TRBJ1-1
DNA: TGTGCCAGCAGCCCGGGATTCTTAGGCACTGAAGCTTTCTTT
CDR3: CASSPGFLGTEAFF

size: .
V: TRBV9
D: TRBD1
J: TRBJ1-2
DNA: TGTGCCAGCAGCCTAGGGACAGGATCTCTGCTGGGAATTGGTTCCACCTTC
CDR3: CASSLGTGSLLGIGSTF

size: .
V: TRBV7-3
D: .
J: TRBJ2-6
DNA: TGTGCCAGCAGCTCGCCCCAAGACACGGGAAGCTCTGGGGCCAACGTCCTGACTTTC
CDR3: CASSSPQDTGSSGANVLTF

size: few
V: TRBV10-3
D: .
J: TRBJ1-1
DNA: TGTGCCTCAGTAGGAGGGATCACTGAAGCTTTCTTT
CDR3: CASVGGITEAFF

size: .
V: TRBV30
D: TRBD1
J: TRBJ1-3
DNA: TGTGCCGGGAGACAGGGGGAGATCTCTGGAAACACCATATATTTT
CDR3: CAGRQGEISGNTIYF

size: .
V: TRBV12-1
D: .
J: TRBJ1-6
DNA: TGTGCCAGCACCGGAGGACAGGGAGGTTCACCCCTCCACTTT
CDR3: CASTGGQGGSPLHF

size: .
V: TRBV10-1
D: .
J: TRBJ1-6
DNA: TGCGCCAGCACCCACCGGGAGGGTCCACGGGATAATTCACCCCTCCACTTT
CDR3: CASTHREGPRDNSPLHF

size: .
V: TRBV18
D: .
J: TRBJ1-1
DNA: TGTGCCAGCTCACCACCCGGGGGGGTAGACACTGAAGCTTTCTTT
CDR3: CASSPPGGVDTEAFF

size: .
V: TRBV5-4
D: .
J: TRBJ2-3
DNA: TGTGCCAGCAGCTTAGGGGGAGCTTTGACAGATACGCAGTATTTT
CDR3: CASSLGGALTDTQYF

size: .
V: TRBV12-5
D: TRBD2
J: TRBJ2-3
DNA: TGTGCTAGTGGTTTCGCGGGGGGGCCGCCAGATACGCAGTATTTT
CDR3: CASGFAGGPPDTQYF

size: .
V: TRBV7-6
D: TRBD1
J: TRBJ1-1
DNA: TGTGCCAGCAGCTTAGCTGGAGGGGGCTCTACTGAAGCTTTCTTT
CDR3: CASSLAGGGSTEAFF

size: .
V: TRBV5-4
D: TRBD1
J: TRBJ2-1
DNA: TGTGCCAGCAGCCATAGGACAGGGGCGAGCTACAATGAGCAGTTCTTC
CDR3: CASSHRTGASYNEQFF

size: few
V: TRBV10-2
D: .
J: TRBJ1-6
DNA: TGCGCCAGCCGGGATGGGATTGGCTCCTATAATTCACCCCTCCACTTT
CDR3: CASRDGIGSYNSPLHF

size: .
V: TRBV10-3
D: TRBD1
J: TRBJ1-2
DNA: TGTGCCATCAGTGTTGGGACAGCCGCCCCCTATGGCTACACCTTC
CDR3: CAISVGTAAPYGYTF

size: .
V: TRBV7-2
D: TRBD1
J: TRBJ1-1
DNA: TGTGCCAGCAGCTTAGAAACAGGGGGGAACACTGAAGCTTTCTTT
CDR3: CASSLETGGNTEAFF

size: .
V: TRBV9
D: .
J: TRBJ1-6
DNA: TGTGCCAGCAGCGTAGAACACAATAATTCACCCCTCCACTTT
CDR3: CASSVEHNNSPLHF

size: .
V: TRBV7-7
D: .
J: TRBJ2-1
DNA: TGTGCCAGCAGCTTAAATCAGGGGAATGATGAGCAGTTCTTC
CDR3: CASSLNQGNDEQFF

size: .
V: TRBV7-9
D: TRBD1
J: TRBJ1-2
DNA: TGTGCCAGCAGGACAGGGAACGATCTTGGCTACACCTTC
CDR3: CASRTGNDLGYTF

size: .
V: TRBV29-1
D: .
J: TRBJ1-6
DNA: TGCAGCGTTGCCTGGGCAGGGAACAATTCACCCCTCCACTTT
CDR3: CSVAWAGNNSPLHF